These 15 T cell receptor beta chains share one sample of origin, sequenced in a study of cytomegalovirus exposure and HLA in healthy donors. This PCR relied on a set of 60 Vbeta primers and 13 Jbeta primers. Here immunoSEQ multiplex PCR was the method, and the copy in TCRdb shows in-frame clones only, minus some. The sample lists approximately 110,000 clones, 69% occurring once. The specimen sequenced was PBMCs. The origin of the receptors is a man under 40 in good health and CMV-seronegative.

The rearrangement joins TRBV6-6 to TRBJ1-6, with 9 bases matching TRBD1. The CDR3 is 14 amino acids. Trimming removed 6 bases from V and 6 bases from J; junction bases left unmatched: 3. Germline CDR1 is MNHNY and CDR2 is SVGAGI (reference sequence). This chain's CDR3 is CASSLTGGNSPLHF. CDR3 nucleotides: TGTGCCAGCAGCCTGACAGGGGGTAATTCACCCCTCCACTTT.

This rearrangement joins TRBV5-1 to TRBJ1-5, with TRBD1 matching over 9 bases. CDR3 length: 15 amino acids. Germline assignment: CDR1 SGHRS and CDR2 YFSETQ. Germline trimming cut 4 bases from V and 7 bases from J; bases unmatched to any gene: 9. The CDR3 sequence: CASSAGTGKSQPQHF. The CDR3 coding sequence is TGCGCCAGCAGCGCCGGGACAGGGAAAAGCCAGCCCCAGCATTTT. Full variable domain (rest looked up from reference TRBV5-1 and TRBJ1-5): KAGVTQTPRYLIKTRGQQVTLSCSPISGHRSVSWYQQTPGQGLQFLFEYFSETQRNKGNFPGRFSGRQFSNSRSEMNVSTLELGDSALYLCASSAGTGKSQPQHFGDGTRLSIL.

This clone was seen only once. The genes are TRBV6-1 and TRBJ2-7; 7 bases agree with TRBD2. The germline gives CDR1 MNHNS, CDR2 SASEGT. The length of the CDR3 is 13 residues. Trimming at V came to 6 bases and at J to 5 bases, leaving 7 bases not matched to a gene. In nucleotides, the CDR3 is TGTGCCAGCAGACCGGGGGGAGCGGACGAGCAGTACTTC. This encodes CASRPGGADEQYF.

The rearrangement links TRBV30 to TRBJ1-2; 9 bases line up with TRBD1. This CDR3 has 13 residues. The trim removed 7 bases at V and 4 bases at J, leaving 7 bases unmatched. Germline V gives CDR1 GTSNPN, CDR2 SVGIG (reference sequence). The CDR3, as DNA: TGTGCCTCCTCAACGGGACAGGGCTATGGCTACACCTTC. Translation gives CASSTGQGYGYTF.

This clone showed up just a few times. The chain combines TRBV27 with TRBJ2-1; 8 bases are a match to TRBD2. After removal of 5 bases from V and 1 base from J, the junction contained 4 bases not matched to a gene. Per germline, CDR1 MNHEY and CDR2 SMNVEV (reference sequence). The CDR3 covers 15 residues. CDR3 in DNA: TGTGCCAGCAGTAATCGGGGGGGGTCCTACAATGAGCAGTTCTTC. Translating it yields CASSNRGGSYNEQFF.

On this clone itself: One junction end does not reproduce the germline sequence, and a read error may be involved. For the CDR3, the DNA is TGCGCCAGCAGCTTGGTAGCGGGAGGGCCCATAGCCAAAAACAGTCAGTACTTC. Its translation is CASSLVAGGPIAKNSQYF. The rearrangement uses TRBV5-1 and TRBJ2-4; TRBD2 matches at 11 bases. The length of the CDR3 is 18 residues. Per germline, CDR1 SGHRS and CDR2 YFSETQ.

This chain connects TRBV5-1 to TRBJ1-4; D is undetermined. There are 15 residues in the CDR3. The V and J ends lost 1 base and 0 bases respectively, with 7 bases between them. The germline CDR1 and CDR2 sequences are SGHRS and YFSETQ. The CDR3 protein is CASSLFHATNEKLFF. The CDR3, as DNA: TGCGCCAGCAGCTTGTTCCATGCAACTAATGAAAAACTGTTTTTT.

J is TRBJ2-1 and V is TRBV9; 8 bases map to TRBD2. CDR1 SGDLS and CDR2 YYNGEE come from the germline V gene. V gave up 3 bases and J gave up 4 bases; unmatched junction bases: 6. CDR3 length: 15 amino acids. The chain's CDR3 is CASSAAGEAYNEQFF. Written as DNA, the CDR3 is TGTGCCAGCAGCGCAGCGGGAGAAGCGTACAATGAGCAGTTCTTC.

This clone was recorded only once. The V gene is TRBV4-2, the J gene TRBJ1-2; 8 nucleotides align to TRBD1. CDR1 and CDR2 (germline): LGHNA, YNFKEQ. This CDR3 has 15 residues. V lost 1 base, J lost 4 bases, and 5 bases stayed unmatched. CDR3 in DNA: TGTGCCAGCAGCCAAGCAGACAGGGGCCTCTATGGCTACACCTTC. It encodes CASSQADRGLYGYTF.

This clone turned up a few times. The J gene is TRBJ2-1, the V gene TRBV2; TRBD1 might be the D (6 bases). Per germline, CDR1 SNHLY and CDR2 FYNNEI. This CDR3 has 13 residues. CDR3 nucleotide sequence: TGTGCTAGTAACCGGGACATAGACGATGAGCAGTTCTTC. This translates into CASNRDIDDEQFF.

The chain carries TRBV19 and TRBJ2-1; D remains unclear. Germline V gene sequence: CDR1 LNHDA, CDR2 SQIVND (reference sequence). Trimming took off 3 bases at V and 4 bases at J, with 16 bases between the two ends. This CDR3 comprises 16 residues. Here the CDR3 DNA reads TGTGCCAGTAGTATGGATAAGCAGACGGAGTACAATGAGCAGTTCTTC. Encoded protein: CASSMDKQTEYNEQFF.

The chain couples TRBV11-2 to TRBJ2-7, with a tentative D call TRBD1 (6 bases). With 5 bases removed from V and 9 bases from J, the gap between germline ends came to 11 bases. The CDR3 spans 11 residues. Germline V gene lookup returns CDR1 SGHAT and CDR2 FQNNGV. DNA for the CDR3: TGTGCCAGCAGCCCAGGGGCAGGGCAGTACTTC. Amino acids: CASSPGAGQYF. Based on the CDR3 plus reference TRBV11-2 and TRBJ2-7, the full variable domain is EAGVAQSPRYKIIEKRQSVAFWCNPISGHATLYWYQQILGQGPKLLIQFQNNGVVDDSQLPKDRFSAERLKGVDSTLKIQPAKLEDSAVYLCASSPGAGQYFGPGTRLTVT.

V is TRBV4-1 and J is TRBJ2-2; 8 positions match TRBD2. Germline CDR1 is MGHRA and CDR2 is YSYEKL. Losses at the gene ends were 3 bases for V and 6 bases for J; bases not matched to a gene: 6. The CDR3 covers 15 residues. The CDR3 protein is CASSHRAGEAGELFF. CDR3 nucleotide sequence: TGCGCCAGCAGCCATCGAGCGGGAGAGGCCGGGGAGCTGTTTTTT.

CDR3: CASSWQAYTEAFF. DNA for the CDR3: TGTGCCAGCAGCTGGCAGGCGTACACTGAAGCTTTCTTT. The chain combines TRBV7-6 with TRBJ1-1, with D unclear. Germline V CDR1 and CDR2: SGHVS, FNYEAQ. The CDR3 length is 13 residues. V lost 4 bases and J 3 bases, leaving 9 bases between the germline ends. Variable domain in full (rest from reference TRBV7-6 and TRBJ1-1): GAGVSQSPRYKVTKRGQDVALRCDPISGHVSLYWYRQALGQGPEFLTYFNYEAQQDKSGLPNDRFSAERPEGSISTLTIQRTEQRDSAMYRCASSWQAYTEAFFGQGTRLTVV.

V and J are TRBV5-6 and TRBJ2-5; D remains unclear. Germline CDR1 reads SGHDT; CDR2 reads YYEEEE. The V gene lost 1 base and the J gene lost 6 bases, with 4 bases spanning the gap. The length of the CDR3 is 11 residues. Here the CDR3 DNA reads TGTGCCAGCAGCTTGTCAAAGACCCAGTACTTC. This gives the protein CASSLSKTQYF. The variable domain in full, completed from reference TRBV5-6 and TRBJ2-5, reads DAGVTQSPTHLIKTRGQQVTLRCSPKSGHDTVSWYQQALGQGPQFIFQYYEEEERQRGNFPDRFSGHQFPNYSSELNVNALLLGDSALYLCASSLSKTQYFGPGTRLLVL.